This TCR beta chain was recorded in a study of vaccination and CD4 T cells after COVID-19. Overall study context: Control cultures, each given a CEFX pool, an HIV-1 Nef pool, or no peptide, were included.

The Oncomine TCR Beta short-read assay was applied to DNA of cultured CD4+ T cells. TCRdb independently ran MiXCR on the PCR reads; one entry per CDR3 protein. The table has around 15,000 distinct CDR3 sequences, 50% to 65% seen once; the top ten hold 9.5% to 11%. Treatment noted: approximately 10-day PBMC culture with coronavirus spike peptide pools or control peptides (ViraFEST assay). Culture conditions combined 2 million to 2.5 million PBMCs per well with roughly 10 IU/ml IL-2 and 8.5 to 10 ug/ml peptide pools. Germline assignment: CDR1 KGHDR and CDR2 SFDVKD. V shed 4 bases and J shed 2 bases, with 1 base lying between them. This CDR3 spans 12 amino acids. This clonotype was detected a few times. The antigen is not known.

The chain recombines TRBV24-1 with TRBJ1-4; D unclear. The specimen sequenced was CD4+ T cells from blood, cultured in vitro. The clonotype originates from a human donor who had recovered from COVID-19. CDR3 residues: CATSETNEKLFF. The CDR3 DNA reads TGTGCCACCAGTGAGACTAATGAAAAACTGTTTTTT.